This paragraph covers one T cell receptor (beta chain) sequence. The sample holds many counts of this clonotype. Its binding antigen is unknown. Base qualities were left out, and no much larger clone turns up one base away. The data belong to a study of identical twins (dated by TCRdb to 2015 to 2016). For the wider study: To test whether fetal clonotypes persist, this study deep-sequenced TCR alpha and beta repertoires from monozygotic twins, from unrelated adults of various ages, and from cord blood. To rule out contamination, replicate twin experiments were performed at different times with different library preparation protocols.

Paper-wide results and their limitations: In monozygotic twins, recombination models systematically underestimated out-of-frame TCR alpha sharing, but the models matched the sharing seen between unrelated individuals. Abundant cord blood beta clonotypes carried fewer insertions; young adult naive repertoires showed a weaker similar trend, while memory repertoires showed none. Conclusions relied on cross-sectional statistical analysis, since the same donors could not be followed over many years. Compared with coincidental sharing between unrelated individuals, out-of-frame TCR alpha sequences shared between twins showed an excess of sequences with low generation probability. Excess twin sharing in beta out-of-frame sequences was weaker because fewer shared sequences lowered the signal-to-noise ratio. Zero-insertion analyses could be partly confounded by invariant T cells such as MAIT and iNKT, though diverse VJ usage argued against such confounding for most clonotypes.

Every donor was a healthy Caucasian. The twin cohort comprised three pairs of female monozygotic twins, all aged roughly 18 to 30 years. Peripheral blood mononuclear cells were the source from which RNA for the TCR libraries was isolated. Library prep was done by 5' RACE. These reads were obtained on an Illumina HiSeq 2000. A universal primer binding site was added through template switching, and the final cDNA carried a unique molecular identifier so that TCR cDNA molecules could be counted accurately. Specific primers in the conserved constant-segment region were used to synthesize first-strand cDNA for TCR alpha and beta chains. To control for contamination, each cDNA library was double barcoded with a SMART-Mk sample barcode plus Illumina barcodes. TruSeq adapter sequences along with Illumina sample barcodes were introduced in two successive PCR steps. Sequencing of the TCR alpha and beta cDNA libraries was done on the Illumina HiSeq platform using custom primers. As for how the authors treated the data: MiGEC was used to process raw reads and extract unique molecular identifiers, and MiXCR was used to find CDR3 positions. For each individual, recombination models were inferred using an EM algorithm with the repgenHMM and IGoR tools. The analysis of shared clonotypes was done with the tcR package in R, with sharing normalized by the product of cloneset sizes. Out-of-frame nonproductive sequences were analyzed to study raw recombination free of thymic and clonal selection effects. TCRdb trimmed the raw reads at Q25, called clones with MiXCR and kept productive beta chains. CDR3 protein sequences are deduplicated, and each keeps its most common genes and DNA. The V and J calls and clone size are TCRdb's, not the authors'. The sample contains a few hundred thousand distinct CDR3 sequences, roughly 9.5% of them found a single time. Clones ranked in the top ten supply approximately 3.2% of the sample.

These data were likewise used in another study, on yellow fever vaccine responses in identical twins. As that second study puts it: According to the authors, the vaccine-induced T cell response in identical twins seemed to be partly convergent and partly specific to each individual. Focusing on identical twins, the study followed the T cell clones that responded to the vaccine, and did so with precision.

This TCR was sampled from a woman under 30 in good health. The sample consisted of PBMCs.

The CDR3 loop reads CAIKGAFDTEAFF. The sequenced DNA: TGTGCCATCAAGGGGGCGTTCGACACTGAAGCTTTCTTT. Recombination linked TRBV6-5 to TRBJ1-1; TRBD1 matches 7 bases in the middle. V trim: 10 bases; J trim: 3 bases; unmatched bases: 8. CDR1 is given as MNHEY and CDR2 as SVGAGI, both from the germline V gene. Including cysteine and phenylalanine, the CDR3 has 13 amino acids. Just CDR3 DNA is preserved here, 39 bases in frame from base 1.